This T cell receptor (beta chain) is from a study of identifying expanded T cells in peripheral blood. This clone was seen a single time. Clones were sequenced by immunoSEQ multiplex PCR, and TCRdb holds only the in-frame ones, with some missing. The table records around 85,000 clones, around nine tenths of them present only once. CDR3 size: 14 residues. Germline V lookup: CDR1 KGHSH, CDR2 LQKENI. V lost 2 bases to trimming and J lost 0 bases, with 6 bases between them. The sequence derives from a person aged 18 to 75 in good health. Input material: blood. V usage is TRBV18 and J usage is TRBJ2-3, with D uncertain. CDR3 sequence (DNA): TGTGCCAGCTCACCAGCAGCTAGCACAGATACGCAGTATTTT. The encoded protein is CASSPAASTDTQYF.